The source of this T cell receptor beta chain is a study of T cells after somatic rescue of genetic block. The CDR3 totals 15 residues. Method: immunoSEQ multiplex PCR; TCRdb's copy keeps in-frame clones and lacks some. Of roughly 7,000 clones in the sample, about 81% were seen once. This chain connects TRBV21-1 to TRBJ1-4; the table names TRBD1, a call not compared with the DNA. TRBV21-1 constitutes a pseudogene. The specimen sequenced was peripheral blood mononuclear cells (PBMCs). The sequence came from a boy younger than 18. The CDR3: CASSTWTGRGEKLFF. Written as DNA, the CDR3 is TGTGCCAGCAGCACCTGGACAGGTCGTGGTGAAAAACTGTTTTTT.